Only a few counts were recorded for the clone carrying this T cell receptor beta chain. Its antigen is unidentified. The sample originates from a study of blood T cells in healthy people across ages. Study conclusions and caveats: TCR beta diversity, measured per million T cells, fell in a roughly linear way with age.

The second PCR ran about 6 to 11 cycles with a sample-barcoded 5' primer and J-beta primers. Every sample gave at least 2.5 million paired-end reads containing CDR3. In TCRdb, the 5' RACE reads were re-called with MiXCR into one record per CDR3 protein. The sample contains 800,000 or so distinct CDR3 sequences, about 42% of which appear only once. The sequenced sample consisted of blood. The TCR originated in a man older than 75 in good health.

The CDR3 spells CSASPPGQGATSYGYTF. Written as DNA, the CDR3 is TGCAGTGCTAGCCCCCCGGGACAGGGGGCAACTAGCTATGGCTACACCTTC. V and J are TRBV20-1 and TRBJ1-2; 12 nucleotides match TRBD1. Germline V CDR1 and CDR2: DFQATT, SNEGSKA (reference sequence). This CDR3 has 17 residues. V gave up 3 bases and J gave up 4 bases; unmatched junction bases: 12.